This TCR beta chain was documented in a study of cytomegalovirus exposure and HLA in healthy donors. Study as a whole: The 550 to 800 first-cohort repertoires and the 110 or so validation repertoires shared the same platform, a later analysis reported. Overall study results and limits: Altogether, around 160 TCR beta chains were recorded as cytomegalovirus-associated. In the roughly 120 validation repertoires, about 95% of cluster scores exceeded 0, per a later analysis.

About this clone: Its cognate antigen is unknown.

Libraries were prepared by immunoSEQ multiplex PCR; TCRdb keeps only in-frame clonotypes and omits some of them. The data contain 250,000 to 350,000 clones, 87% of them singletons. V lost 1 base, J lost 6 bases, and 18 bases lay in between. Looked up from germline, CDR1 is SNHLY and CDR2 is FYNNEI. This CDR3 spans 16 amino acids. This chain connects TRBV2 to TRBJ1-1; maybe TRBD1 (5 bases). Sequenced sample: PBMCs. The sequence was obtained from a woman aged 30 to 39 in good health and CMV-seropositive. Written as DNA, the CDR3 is TGTGCCAGCAGTGAAGGTGGGTGGCAGGGCGGGGCTGAAGCTTTCTTT. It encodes CASSEGGWQGGAEAFF.